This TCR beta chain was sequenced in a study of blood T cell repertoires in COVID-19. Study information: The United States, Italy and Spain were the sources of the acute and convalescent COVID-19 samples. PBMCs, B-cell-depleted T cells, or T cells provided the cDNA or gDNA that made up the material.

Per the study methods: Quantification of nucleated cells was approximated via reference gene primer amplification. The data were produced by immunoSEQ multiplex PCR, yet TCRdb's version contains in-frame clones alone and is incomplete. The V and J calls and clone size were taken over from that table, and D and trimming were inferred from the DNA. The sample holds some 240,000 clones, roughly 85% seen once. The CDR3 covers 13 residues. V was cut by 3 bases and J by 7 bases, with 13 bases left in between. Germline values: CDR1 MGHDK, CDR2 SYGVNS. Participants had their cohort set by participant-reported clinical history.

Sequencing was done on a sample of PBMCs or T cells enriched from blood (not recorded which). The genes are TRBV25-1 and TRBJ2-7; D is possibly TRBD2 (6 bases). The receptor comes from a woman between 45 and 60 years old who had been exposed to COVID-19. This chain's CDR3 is CASSEPGVREQYF. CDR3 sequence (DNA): TGTGCCAGCAGTGAGCCGGGGGTAAGGGAGCAGTACTTC.